This T cell receptor (beta chain) was sequenced during a study of T-cell reconstitution after alpha-beta-depleted transplantation in children (dated by TCRdb to about 2016). Regarding the study in general: T-cell immune reconstitution after TCRalphabeta/CD19-depleted allogeneic hematopoietic cell transplantation in children was quantitatively tracked in the study by means of TCR repertoire profiling.

Study-level results and caveats: Hyperexpanded clone frequencies declined over subsequent months; after one year, T-cell counts and TCRbeta diversity were mostly attributed to newly produced T cells. In some patients, high TCRbeta diversity at day 60 was attributed to recipient T cells and intrathymic progenitors that had survived conditioning. About two months after transplant, the apparently early recovery of alphabetaT-cell counts reportedly depended on just several hundred clones that had expanded rapidly and came from non-depleted graft cells.

The treatment or condition tag for this specimen amounts to: allogeneic hematopoietic cell transplantation with graft depleted of TCRalphabeta T cells and CD19 B cells. Transplant recipients were children who received TCRalphabeta/CD19-depleted allogeneic hematopoietic cell grafts. The library was generated by PCR. The run used an Illumina HiSeq 2500. Molecular barcoding was employed in the preparation of TCR libraries, with unique molecular identifiers being used to normalize TCRbeta repertoire quantification. TCRdb handled the public reads itself, with Q25 trimming in fastp and clone calling in MiXCR, and kept productive beta chains. Identical CDR3 protein sequences are pooled into one entry, listed with their most common genes and DNA. The sample records fewer than 450,000 distinct CDR3 sequences, 15% to 20% of which are singletons. The leading ten clones occupy roughly 40% of the sample. The junction shows trimming of 0 bases on V and 0 bases on J, plus 6 bases between the germline ends. From the cysteine through the phenylalanine, the CDR3 covers 15 amino acids. Only the CDR3 DNA stays, 45 bases, in frame from base 1. CDR1 and CDR2, looked up from the germline V gene, are MNHEY and SVGAGI.

To note about this clonotype: Its target antigen remains unknown. No per-base quality is available; no much larger clone lies one base away.

The V and J genes are TRBV6-5 and TRBJ2-1, with an unclear D gene assignment. The source of this sequence is a male patient between 2 and 15 years old who had a stem cell transplant for acute lymphoblastic leukemia, so the T cells may come from the graft donor. Sequenced material: PBMCs, mostly from graft donor cells, taken 360 days after TCRalphabeta/CD19-depleted stem cell transplant. CDR3 region: CASSYSTGSYNEQFF. The DNA reads as follows: TGTGCCAGCAGTTACTCGACCGGCTCCTACAATGAGCAGTTCTTC.